Below are 26 T cell receptor beta chains sequenced from a single sample in a study of T cell repertoires in aging, cancer and after chemotherapy. Peripheral blood genomic DNA, not sorted cells or RNA, was the template. Rearranged V-D-J TRB sequences were amplified with a mixed TRB-A/B primer pool. In TCRdb, the multiplex PCR reads were re-called with MiXCR into one record per CDR3 protein. The data contain about 2,500 distinct CDR3 sequences, about 20% of them seen just once; the ten biggest clones take up approximately 25%. The sample consisted of blood. These TCRs come from a human donor with a blood cancer.

This clonotype is medium-sized by share. The rearrangement uses TRBV7-9 and TRBJ1-6, with TRBD1 identical over 10 bases. Germline V gene lookup returns CDR1 SEHNR and CDR2 FQNEAQ (reference sequence). The CDR3 totals 17 residues. J gave up 10 bases and V 3 bases, and 12 bases lay outside the gene matches. CDR3 nucleotide sequence: TGTGCCAGCAGCTTTCATGAGCGACAGGGGGCGAGGTCACCCCTCCACTTT. Protein sequence: CASSFHERQGARSPLHF.

The sample holds a few counts of this clonotype. The chain carries TRBV21-1 and TRBJ1-1; the D segment call TRBD1 is taken from the table without a DNA check. TRBV21-1 counts as a pseudogene. The CDR3 contains 13 residues. The CDR3 sequence: CASSKALDREAFF. The CDR3, as DNA: TGTGCCAGCAGCAAAGCTCTTGACAGGGAAGCTTTCTTT.

This clonotype was recorded a few times. The CDR3 protein is CSASLFEHTSPNEQFF. In DNA, the CDR3 is TGCAGTGCTAGTCTGTTCGAGCATACTTCGCCCAATGAGCAGTTCTTC. The chain combines TRBV20-1 with TRBJ2-1, with no clear D. Germline V gene sequence: CDR1 DFQATT, CDR2 SNEGSKA (reference sequence). This CDR3 has 16 residues. V was trimmed by 3 bases and J by 6 bases, leaving 21 bases between them.

This sequence joins TRBV20-1 and TRBJ1-1; D may be TRBD1 (6 bases). The CDR3 contains 14 residues. V was pared by 0 bases and J by 6 bases, with 14 bases between. Germline CDR1 reads DFQATT; CDR2 reads SNEGSKA (reference sequence). For the CDR3, the DNA is TGCAGTGCTAGAGAGAGGGGGGTTATCCCTGAAGCTTTCTTT. Translated: CSARERGVIPEAFF.

By proportion, this clonotype is medium-sized. The chain uses TRBV10-1 and TRBJ2-3; D ambiguous. The CDR3 spans 13 residues. In germline, CDR1 is WNHNN, CDR2 SYGVQD (reference sequence). Trimming removed 3 bases at V and 4 bases at J, with 8 bases between. The CDR3: CASSDRIPDTQYF. In nucleotides, the CDR3 is TGCGCCAGCAGTGACCGGATTCCAGATACGCAGTATTTT.

This chain uses TRBV7-2 with TRBJ2-3, with D possibly matching TRBD2 (5 bases). The length of the CDR3 is 13 residues. Germline assignment: CDR1 SGHTA and CDR2 FQGNSA. Trimming left V 6 bases short and J 4 bases short, with 11 bases between. The CDR3 reads CASSLGSADTQYF. Written as DNA, the CDR3 is TGTGCCAGCAGTTTGGGGAGTGCAGATACGCAGTATTTT.

The chain has TRBV10-2 and TRBJ2-5; D possibly matches TRBD1 or TRBD2 (7 bases each). CDR3 length: 12 amino acids. With 11 bases removed from V and 5 bases from J, the gap between germline ends came to 15 bases. The germline V gene has CDR1 WSHSY and CDR2 SAAADI. The CDR3 DNA is TGCGCCTCCAGGGGGGGGTTTGAGACCCAGTACTTC. It yields the protein CASRGGFETQYF.

In its sample, this clonotype is medium-sized. The chain recombines TRBV20-1 with TRBJ2-3, with 13 bases that match TRBD2. Per germline, CDR1 DFQATT and CDR2 SNEGSKA (reference sequence). The CDR3 sequence is 16 residues long. V lost 5 bases and J lost 6; bases outside the gene matches: 11. The CDR3 reads CSAFKLAGGQRDTQYF. CDR3 in DNA: TGCAGTGCTTTTAAACTAGCGGGGGGGCAGAGGGATACGCAGTATTTT.

By its share, this clonotype is medium-sized. The genes are TRBV19 and TRBJ2-1, with TRBD2 matching over 7 bases. This CDR3 spans 16 amino acids. Germline V gene data show CDR1 as LNHDA and CDR2 as SQIVND (reference sequence). V was pared by 5 bases and J by 0 bases, with 7 bases of the junction left unmatched. The CDR3 here is CASSLVGGGSYNEQFF. The DNA for the CDR3 is TGTGCCAGTAGTTTGGTGGGCGGGGGCTCCTACAATGAGCAGTTCTTC.

This clonotype came up a few times. The gene calls are TRBV12-3 or TRBV12-4 and TRBJ1-4; D is unresolved. This CDR3 has 15 amino acids. Trimming pared 5 bases from V and 7 bases from J, leaving 17 bases between. The CDR3 region is CASSPRTPRSEKLFF. The CDR3 nucleotides are TGTGCCAGCAGTCCCCGAACACCGCGGAGTGAAAAACTGTTTTTT.

In its sample, this clonotype ranks as medium-sized (0.01 to 0.1%). This chain joins TRBV7-9 and TRBJ2-3; D gene uncertain. The CDR3 runs to 15 residues. V was pared by 1 base and J by 1 base, with 9 bases between. In germline, CDR1 is SEHNR, CDR2 FQNEAQ (reference sequence). For the CDR3, the DNA is TGTGCCAGCAGCTTAGTCTTGGACGGCACAGATACGCAGTATTTT. Translated: CASSLVLDGTDTQYF. The complete variable domain, with remaining parts taken from reference TRBV7-9 and TRBJ2-3, reads DTGVSQNPRHKITKRGQNVTFRCDPISEHNRLYWYRQTLGQGPEFLTYFQNEAQLEKSRLLSDRFSAERPKGSFSTLEIQRTEQGDSAMYLCASSLVLDGTDTQYFGPGTRLTVL.

By share, this clonotype counts as medium-sized. This chain joins TRBV12-3 or TRBV12-4 and TRBJ2-3, with TRBD1 matching over 9 bases. Trimming at V came to 5 bases and at J to 2 bases, leaving 5 bases not matched to a gene. This CDR3 region has 15 residues. CDR3: CASSPDRGITDTQYF. The CDR3, as DNA: TGTGCCAGCAGTCCCGACAGGGGGATCACAGATACGCAGTATTTT.

The CDR3 protein is CASSSGGSGNEQFF. The CDR3 DNA is TGTGCCAGCAGCTCCGGCGGTAGCGGCAATGAGCAGTTCTTC. The V gene is TRBV7-3, the J gene TRBJ2-1; D might be TRBD2 (6 bases). Germline V lookup: CDR1 SGHTA, CDR2 FQGTGA. Trimming cost V 4 bases and J 6 bases, with 13 bases left between them. This CDR3 is 14 amino acids long.

This chain links TRBV7-9 with TRBJ2-7, with D tentatively TRBD2 (5 bases). Germline assignment: CDR1 SEHNR and CDR2 FQNEAQ (reference sequence). Trimming took off 5 bases at V and 1 base at J, with 9 bases between the two ends. The CDR3 has 13 residues. The CDR3 is CASSPGGSYEQYV. In DNA form, the CDR3 reads TGTGCCAGCAGCCCCGGAGGATCCTACGAGCAGTACGTC.

This clonotype is medium-sized by share. The chain combines TRBV7-2 with TRBJ2-2, with 8 bases fitting TRBD1. The CDR3 contains 17 residues. J gave up 6 bases and V 1 base, and 10 bases lay outside the gene matches. The germline V gene encodes CDR1 SGHTA and CDR2 FQGNSA. The CDR3 is CASSLGQGLPGAGELFF. DNA of the CDR3: TGTGCCAGCAGCTTAGGACAGGGGCTTCCCGGAGCCGGGGAGCTGTTTTTT.

This clonotype appeared a single time. V gene TRBV12-3 or TRBV12-4 combines with J gene TRBJ2-5; no firm D call. The V end lost 5 bases, the J end lost 5 bases, and 9 bases lay between the germline ends. The CDR3 spans 12 residues. The CDR3 reads CASSLPRETQYF. The CDR3, as DNA: TGTGCCAGCAGTCTCCCCCGGGAGACCCAGTACTTC.

This clonotype was counted only a few times. The rearrangement joins TRBV27 to TRBJ1-1; D is perhaps TRBD1 (5 bases). The CDR3 is 14 residues long. Trimming took 3 bases from V and 4 from J, leaving 12 bases between them. The germline CDR1 and CDR2 sequences are MNHEY and SMNVEV (reference sequence). The CDR3 spells CASSFGRGVTEAFF. The CDR3 nucleotides are TGTGCCAGCAGTTTCGGGCGGGGGGTCACTGAAGCTTTCTTT.

Sample share makes this clonotype medium-sized. This chain links TRBV10-3 with TRBJ2-3, with D maybe TRBD2 (6 bases). CDR3 length: 17 residues. CDR1 and CDR2 from the germline V gene are ENHRY and SYGVKD. The V and J ends lost 3 bases and 5 bases respectively, with 21 bases between them. The CDR3 nucleotides are TGTGCCATCAGTGACCCCTCACTAGGTGGAGGGCAAGATACGCAGTATTTT. Its protein is CAISDPSLGGGQDTQYF.

Within the sample, this clonotype is large. The chain employs TRBV6-5 and TRBJ2-3, with 11 bases lining up with TRBD2. J was trimmed by 3 bases and V by 4 bases; bases with no gene match: 6. The germline V gene encodes CDR1 MNHEY and CDR2 SVGAGI. The CDR3 length is 16 residues. CDR3 region: CASSLLAGVGTDTQYF. The CDR3 nucleotides read TGTGCCAGCAGTTTACTAGCGGGGGTGGGAACAGATACGCAGTATTTT.

By share of the sample, this clonotype is large. The J gene is TRBJ2-3, the V gene TRBV29-1, with 8 bases fitting TRBD1. CDR1 and CDR2 (germline): SQVTM, ANQGSEA. This CDR3 region has 15 residues. V dropped 6 bases and J dropped 2; count of bases not matched to a gene: 10. CDR3 in amino acids: CSVTPLDRATDTQYF. The DNA of the CDR3 is TGCAGCGTCACCCCCTTGGACAGGGCCACAGATACGCAGTATTTT.

By sample share, this clonotype is medium-sized. CDR3 in amino acids: CASSFGGGYGYTF. In nucleotides, the CDR3 is TGTGCCAGCAGCTTCGGGGGAGGCTATGGCTACACCTTC. The V gene is TRBV5-6, the J gene TRBJ1-2, with D possibly matching TRBD1 (5 bases). Trimming left V 2 bases short and J 4 bases short, with 9 bases between. The CDR3 totals 13 residues. Germline values: CDR1 SGHDT, CDR2 YYEEEE.

By share, this clonotype ranks as medium-sized. V and J are TRBV13 and TRBJ2-2, with TRBD2 identical over 8 bases. Unmatched junction bases numbered 11, after V lost 5 bases and J lost 9 bases. From germline, CDR1 is PRHDT and CDR2 FYEKMQ (reference sequence). This CDR3 region has 15 residues. This CDR3 is CASSPPGGGVRELFF. For the CDR3, the DNA is TGTGCCAGCAGCCCGCCGGGGGGGGGAGTCCGGGAGCTGTTTTTT.

Turning to this clonotype: Given the absence of the conserved phenylalanine or tryptophan at the CDR3 end, a read error is likely. The DNA is omitted, as the CDR3 cannot be located on it reliably, and the CDR3 follows TCRdb's listing. The chain couples TRBV6-1 to TRBJ1-2. Germline V gene data show CDR1 as MNHNS and CDR2 as SASEGT. The CDR3 length is 12 residues, termini included. CDR3 loop: CASSEIRPPVFK.

This clonotype ranks as medium-sized. The CDR3 here is CASSSRDRPYGYTF. CDR3 DNA: TGTGCCAGCAGCTCCCGGGACAGGCCCTATGGCTACACCTTC. The J gene is TRBJ1-2, the V gene TRBV11-3; the match to TRBD1 covers 8 bases. The CDR3 covers 14 residues. V was clipped by 4 bases and J by 4 bases; unmatched bases: 5. Germline assignment: CDR1 SGHNT and CDR2 YENEEA.

This clonotype qualifies as medium-sized. This CDR3 reads CASSPPDSSYEQYV. The CDR3 DNA is TGTGCCAGCAGTCCTCCGGACAGCTCCTACGAGCAGTACGTC. The gene calls are TRBV27 and TRBJ2-7; possible D gene TRBD1, 6 bases. This CDR3 is 14 amino acids long. V shed 5 bases and J shed 0 bases, with 11 bases lying between them. Looked up from germline, CDR1 is MNHEY and CDR2 is SMNVEV (reference sequence).

V usage is TRBV20-1 and J usage is TRBJ2-5; 9 nucleotides line up with TRBD1. The CDR3 length is 14 residues. CDR1 is DFQATT and CDR2 is SNEGSKA in the germline V gene (reference sequence). V was pared by 3 bases and J by 2 bases, with 4 bases of the junction left unmatched. The CDR3, as DNA: TGCAGTGCTAGCGCACAGGGGGCACAAGAGACCCAGTACTTC. Residues: CSASAQGAQETQYF.